This T cell receptor beta chain was sequenced in a study of blood T cell repertoires in COVID-19. As for the study in general: Spain, Italy and the United States supplied samples that represented acute and convalescent COVID-19.

Here immunoSEQ multiplex PCR was the method, and the copy in TCRdb shows in-frame clones only, minus some. This table holds approximately 470,000 clones, around 87% found once. This clone was seen many times. V dropped 0 bases and J dropped 3 bases, with 8 bases sitting between them. CDR1 SGHDN and CDR2 FVKESK come from the germline V gene. The CDR3 is 15 amino acids. The rearrangement links TRBV14 to TRBJ2-2; D is uncertain. The sample consisted of PBMCs or T cells enriched from blood (not recorded which). The sequence came from a woman in her late teens or twenties who had recovered from COVID-19. The CDR3: CASSQELPDTGELFF. CDR3 sequence (DNA): TGTGCCAGCAGCCAAGAACTCCCTGACACCGGGGAGCTGTTTTTT.